The T cell receptor beta chain described here comes from a study of blood T cell repertoires in COVID-19. Looking at the study overall: The United States, Italy and Spain supplied acute and convalescent COVID-19 samples. Sources were T cells, B-cell-depleted T cells, or PBMCs; the material itself was cDNA or gDNA.

Source study methods: Amplification from reference gene primers served as the basis for estimated nucleated cell counts. The assay was immunoSEQ multiplex PCR, and TCRdb's table has in-frame clones only and misses some. The DNA was the basis for D and trimming; V, J and clone size are from that table. Among under 90,000 clones listed, over 75% were seen once. The V gene end was trimmed by 11 bases and the J gene end by 0 bases; junction bases not matched to a gene: 12. Germline CDR1 MNHEY, CDR2 SVGAGI. CDR3 length: 15 residues. This TCR was recovered from a man between 65 and 79 years old with active or convalescent COVID-19. Sequencing used peripheral blood. V gene TRBV6-5 combines with J gene TRBJ2-7, with 8 bases that match TRBD2. CDR3 nucleotides: TGTGCCCTAAGACGGGGGGGTGATGGCTCCTACGAGCAGTACTTC. Amino acid sequence: CALRRGGDGSYEQYF.